The present T cell receptor beta chain was sequenced within a study of blood T cells in healthy people across ages. Trimming cost V 1 base and J 5 bases, with 14 bases left between them. The CDR3 length is 15 residues. CDR1 and CDR2 (germline): SGHAT, FQNNGV. Sample-barcoded 5' priming and a J-beta primer mix drove a second PCR of about 6 to 12 cycles. TCRdb fed the 5' RACE reads into MiXCR, producing one record per CDR3 protein. The sample contains some 1.4 million distinct CDR3 sequences, roughly 45% of which appear only once. This clonotype was counted only a few times. V is TRBV11-2 and J is TRBJ1-1; D is undetermined. What was sequenced was blood. This TCR was recovered from a woman between 18 and 29 years old in good health. The CDR3 reads CASSLGTLIGTEAFF. CDR3 in DNA: TGTGCCAGCAGCTTAGGGACCCTAATAGGGACTGAAGCTTTCTTT.